This paragraph covers one T cell receptor beta chain sequence. Antigen unknown. This record belongs to a study of CD8 T cells in Susac syndrome. Overall study findings and caveats: The authors acknowledged that their TCR sequencing and HLA analysis involved a relatively small number of individuals.

Germline V gene lookup returns CDR1 SGHVS and CDR2 FQNEAQ. Trimming stripped 4 bases from V and 9 bases from J, with 10 bases between. This CDR3 has 12 amino acids. Sequencing of TCR beta was carried out in blood CD8+ and CD4+ T cells. Negative isolation was used for CD8+ and CD4+ T cells and FACS enrichment for TEMRA cells. Random-hexamer reverse transcription was applied to about 0.5 to 1 ug RNA. Multiplex PCR with immunoSEQ amplified the TCR beta CDR3 across 54 Vbeta and 13 Jbeta. Using its own MiXCR run on the immunoSEQ multiplex PCR reads, TCRdb lists one record per CDR3 protein. The data show over 100,000 distinct CDR3 sequences, roughly 91% seen once.

Sequencing used CD4+ T cells from PBMCs. The V gene is TRBV7-8, the J gene TRBJ1-5; D unresolved. The source of this sequence is a human donor in good health. The CDR3 loop is CASSSGDWPQHF. In DNA, the CDR3 is TGTGCCAGCAGCTCGGGAGATTGGCCCCAGCATTTT.